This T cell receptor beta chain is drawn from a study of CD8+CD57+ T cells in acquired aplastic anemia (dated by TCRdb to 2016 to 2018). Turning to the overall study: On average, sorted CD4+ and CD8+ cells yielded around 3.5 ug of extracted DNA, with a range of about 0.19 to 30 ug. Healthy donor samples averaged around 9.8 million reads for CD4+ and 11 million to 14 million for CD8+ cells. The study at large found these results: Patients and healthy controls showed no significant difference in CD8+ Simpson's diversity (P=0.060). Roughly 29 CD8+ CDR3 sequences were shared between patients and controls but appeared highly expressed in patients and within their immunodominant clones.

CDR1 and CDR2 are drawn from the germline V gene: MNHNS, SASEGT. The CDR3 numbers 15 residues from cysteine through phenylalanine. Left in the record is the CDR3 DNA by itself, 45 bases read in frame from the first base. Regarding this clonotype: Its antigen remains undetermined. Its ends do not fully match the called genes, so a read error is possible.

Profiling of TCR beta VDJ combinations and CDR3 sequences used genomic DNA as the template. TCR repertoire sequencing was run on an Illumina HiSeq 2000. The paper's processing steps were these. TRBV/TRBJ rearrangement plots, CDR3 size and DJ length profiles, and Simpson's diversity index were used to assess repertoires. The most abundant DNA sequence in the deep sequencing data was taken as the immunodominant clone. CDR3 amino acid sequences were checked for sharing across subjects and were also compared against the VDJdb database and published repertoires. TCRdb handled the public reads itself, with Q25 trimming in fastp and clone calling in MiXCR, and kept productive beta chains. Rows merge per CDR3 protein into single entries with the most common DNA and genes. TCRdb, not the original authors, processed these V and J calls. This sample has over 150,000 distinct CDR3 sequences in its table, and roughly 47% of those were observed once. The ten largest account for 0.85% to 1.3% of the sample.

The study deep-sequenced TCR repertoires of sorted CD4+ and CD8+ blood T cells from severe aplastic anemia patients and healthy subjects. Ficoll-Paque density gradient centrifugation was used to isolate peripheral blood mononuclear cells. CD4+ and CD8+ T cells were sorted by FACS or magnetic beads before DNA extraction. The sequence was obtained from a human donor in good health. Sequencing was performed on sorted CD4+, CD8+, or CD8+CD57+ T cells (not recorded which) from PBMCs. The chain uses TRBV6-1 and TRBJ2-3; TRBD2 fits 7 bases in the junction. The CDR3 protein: CASSKASGYTDTQYF. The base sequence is TGTGCCAGCAGTAAAGCTAGCGGTTACACAGATACGCAGTATTTT.